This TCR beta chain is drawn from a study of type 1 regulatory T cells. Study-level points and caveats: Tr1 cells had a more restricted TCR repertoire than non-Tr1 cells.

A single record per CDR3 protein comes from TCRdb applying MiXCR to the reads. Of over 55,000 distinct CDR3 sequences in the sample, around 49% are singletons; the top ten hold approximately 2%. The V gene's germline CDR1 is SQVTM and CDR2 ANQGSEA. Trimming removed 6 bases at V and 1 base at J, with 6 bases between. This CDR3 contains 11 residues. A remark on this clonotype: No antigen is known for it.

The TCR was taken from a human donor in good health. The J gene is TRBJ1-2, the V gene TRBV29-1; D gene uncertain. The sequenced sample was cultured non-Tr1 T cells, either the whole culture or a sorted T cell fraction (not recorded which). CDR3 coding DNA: TGCAGCGTCTTAAATAACTATGGCTACACCTTC. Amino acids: CSVLNNYGYTF.